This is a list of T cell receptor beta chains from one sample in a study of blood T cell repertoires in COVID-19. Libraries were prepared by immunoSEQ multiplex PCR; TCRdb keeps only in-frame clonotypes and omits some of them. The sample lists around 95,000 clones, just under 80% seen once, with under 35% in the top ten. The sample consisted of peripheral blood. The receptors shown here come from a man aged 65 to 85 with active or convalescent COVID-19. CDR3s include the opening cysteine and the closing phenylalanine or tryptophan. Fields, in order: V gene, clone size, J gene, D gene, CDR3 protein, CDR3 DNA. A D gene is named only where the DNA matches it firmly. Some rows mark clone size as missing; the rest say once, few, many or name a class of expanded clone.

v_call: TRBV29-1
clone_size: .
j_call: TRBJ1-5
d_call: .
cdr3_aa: CSVAETNSNQPQHF
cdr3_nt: TGCAGCGTTGCCGAGACAAATAGCAATCAGCCCCAGCATTTT

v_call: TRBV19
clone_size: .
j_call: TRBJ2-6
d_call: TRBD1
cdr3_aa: CASSIGRDSFSGANVLTF
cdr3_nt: TGTGCCAGTAGTATAGGCCGGGACAGTTTCTCTGGGGCCAACGTCCTGACTTTC

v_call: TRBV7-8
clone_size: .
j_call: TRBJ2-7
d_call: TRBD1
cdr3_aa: CASSRDSSYEQYF
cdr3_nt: TGTGCCAGCAGCAGGGACAGCTCCTACGAGCAGTACTTC

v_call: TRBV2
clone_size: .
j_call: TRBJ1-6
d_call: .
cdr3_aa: CASRGLAGSPLHF
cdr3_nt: TGTGCCTCCCGGGGACTCGCAGGGTCACCCCTCCACTTT

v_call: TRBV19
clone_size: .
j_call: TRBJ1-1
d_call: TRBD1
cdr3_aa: CASSFGQGRTEAFF
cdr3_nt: TGTGCCAGTAGTTTCGGACAGGGTAGGACTGAAGCTTTCTTT

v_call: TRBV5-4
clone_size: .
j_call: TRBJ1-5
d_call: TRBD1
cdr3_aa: CASRLGTDDSNQPQHF
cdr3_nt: TGTGCCAGCAGATTGGGGACAGATGATAGCAATCAGCCCCAGCATTTT

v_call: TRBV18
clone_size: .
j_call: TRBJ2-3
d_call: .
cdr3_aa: CASTLGLIITDTQYF
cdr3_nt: TGTGCCAGCACCCTTGGTCTAATAATCACAGATACGCAGTATTTT

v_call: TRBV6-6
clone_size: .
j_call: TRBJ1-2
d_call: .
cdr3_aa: CASMGENYGYTF
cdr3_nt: TGTGCCAGCATGGGAGAGAACTATGGCTACACCTTC

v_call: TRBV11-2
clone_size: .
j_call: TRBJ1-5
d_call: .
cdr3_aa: CASSFDRYQPQHF
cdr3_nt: TGTGCCAGCAGCTTTGACAGATATCAGCCCCAGCATTTT

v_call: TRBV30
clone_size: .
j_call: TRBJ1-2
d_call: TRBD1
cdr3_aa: CASNFRGHGGYTF
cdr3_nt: TGTGCCTCAAACTTCAGGGGGCATGGTGGCTACACCTTC

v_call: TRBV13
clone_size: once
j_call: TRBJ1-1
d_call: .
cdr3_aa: CASSPTSNTEAFF
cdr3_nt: TGTGCCAGCAGCCCTACCTCGAACACTGAAGCTTTCTTT

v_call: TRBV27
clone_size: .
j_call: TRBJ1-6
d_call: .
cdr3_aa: CASSLYQGSYNSPLHF
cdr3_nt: TGTGCCAGCAGTTTATATCAGGGTTCATATAATTCACCCCTCCACTTT

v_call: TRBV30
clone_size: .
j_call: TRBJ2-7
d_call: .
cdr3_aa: CAWSGPPYEQYF
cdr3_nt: TGTGCCTGGAGTGGGCCGCCCTACGAGCAGTACTTC

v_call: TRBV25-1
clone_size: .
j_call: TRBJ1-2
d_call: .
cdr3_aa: CASSESSRSGYTF
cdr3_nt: TGTGCCAGCAGTGAATCGAGCCGGTCGGGCTACACCTTC

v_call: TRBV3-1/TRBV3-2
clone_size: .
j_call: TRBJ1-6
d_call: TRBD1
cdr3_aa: CASSQVRTGNSPLHF
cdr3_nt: TGTGCCAGCAGCCAAGTAAGGACAGGCAATTCACCCCTCCACTTT

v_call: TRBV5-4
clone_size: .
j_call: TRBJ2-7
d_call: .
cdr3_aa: CASSLTGTTTYEQYF
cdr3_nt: TGTGCCAGCAGCTTGACAGGGACAACTACCTACGAGCAGTACTTC

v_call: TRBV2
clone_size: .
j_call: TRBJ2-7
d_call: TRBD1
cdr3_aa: CASSLRTGLTYEQYF
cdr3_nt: TGTGCCAGCAGCCTAAGGACAGGGTTGACCTACGAGCAGTACTTC

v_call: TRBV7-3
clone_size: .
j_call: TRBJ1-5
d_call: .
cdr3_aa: CASSLTLDQPQHF
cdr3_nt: TGTGCCAGCAGCTTAACGTTAGATCAGCCCCAGCATTTT

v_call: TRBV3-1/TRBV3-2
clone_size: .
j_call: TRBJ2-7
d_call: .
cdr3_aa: CASSQSVWSSYEQYF
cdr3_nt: TGTGCCAGCAGCCAATCCGTCTGGAGCTCCTACGAGCAGTACTTC

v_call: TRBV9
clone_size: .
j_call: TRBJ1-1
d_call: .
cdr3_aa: CASSASPQGTEAFF
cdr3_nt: TGTGCCAGCAGCGCCAGCCCGCAGGGCACTGAAGCTTTCTTT

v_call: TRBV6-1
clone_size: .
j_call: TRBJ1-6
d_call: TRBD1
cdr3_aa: CASSELAGGINSLHF
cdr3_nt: TGTGCCAGCAGTGAATTGGCAGGGGGCATTAATTCCCTCCACTTT